This entry lists 5 T cell receptor beta chains sequenced from one sample in a study of T cell changes during pregnancy in multiple sclerosis. Here immunoSEQ multiplex PCR was the method, and the copy in TCRdb shows in-frame clones only, minus some. The table lists about 57,000 clones, under 95% of them singletons. The material was peripheral blood, obtained after pregnancy. These receptors came from a female donor in good health, enrolled as a control in a pregnancy study.

CDR3 sequence (DNA): TGCAGCGCCTACAGCGGGAGCTCCTACAATGAGCAGTTCTTC. Translated: CSAYSGSSYNEQFF. The chain couples TRBV29-1 to TRBJ2-1, with 8 bases that match TRBD2. The CDR3 length is 14 residues. V lost 7 bases, J lost 0 bases, and 5 bases stayed unmatched. Germline CDR1 SQVTM, CDR2 ANQGSEA.

The genes are TRBV5-1 and TRBJ1-4; D gene uncertain. The CDR3 runs 13 residues. The V end lost 0 bases, the J end lost 8 bases, and 8 bases lay between the germline ends. The germline V gene has CDR1 SGHRS and CDR2 YFSETQ. CDR3 in amino acids: CASSLVLEEKLFF. The DNA for the CDR3 is TGCGCCAGCAGCTTGGTTCTCGAGGAAAAACTGTTTTTT.

The chain is built from TRBV11-2 and TRBJ2-2; weak D call: TRBD2 (5 bases). Germline V lookup: CDR1 SGHAT, CDR2 FQNNGV. The CDR3 spans 16 residues. V was trimmed by 3 bases and J by 7 bases, leaving 18 bases between them. CDR3 in amino acids: CASSFSLVRRDGELFF. The CDR3 DNA reads TGTGCCAGCAGCTTTTCTTTGGTTCGCCGGGACGGGGAGCTGTTTTTT. The complete variable domain, with remaining parts taken from reference TRBV11-2 and TRBJ2-2, reads EAGVAQSPRYKIIEKRQSVAFWCNPISGHATLYWYQQILGQGPKLLIQFQNNGVVDDSQLPKDRFSAERLKGVDSTLKIQPAKLEDSAVYLCASSFSLVRRDGELFFGEGSRLTVL.

The chain uses TRBV4-3 and TRBJ2-7; D possibly corresponds to TRBD2 (6 bases). Germline lookup yields CDR1 LGHNA and CDR2 YSLEER. There are 15 residues in the CDR3. The V gene lost 0 bases and the J gene lost 5 bases, with 14 bases spanning the gap. This chain's CDR3 is CASSQDRREINEQYF. As DNA, the CDR3 is TGCGCCAGCAGCCAAGATAGGAGGGAAATCAACGAGCAGTACTTC.

The chain recombines TRBV2 with TRBJ1-6; D is uncertain. The germline V gene has CDR1 SNHLY and CDR2 FYNNEI. The CDR3 sequence is 13 residues long. Trimming left V 2 bases short and J 9 bases short, with 8 bases between. DNA of the CDR3: TGTGCCAGCAGTGAACAGGCCCGTTCACCCCTCCACTTT. Amino acid sequence: CASSEQARSPLHF.